The present T cell receptor (beta chain) was sequenced within a study of siplizumab effects on memory and regulatory T cells (dated by TCRdb to between 2018 and 2021). Study-level background: The study looked at the effect of siplizumab, an anti-CD2 antibody, on alloreactive T-cell subsets in allogeneic mixed lymphocyte reactions made from human PBMCs.

Comment on this clone: Its antigen remains undetermined. Base qualities are not recorded, but no much larger clone differs from it by a single base.

The library came from the immunoSEQ multiplex PCR assay. Each sample had 90,000 to 100,000 TCR templates assayed by the deep sequencing platform. Genomic DNA extracted from sorted T cells was the material used for TCRbeta CDR3 sequencing. The published analysis was carried out like this. The R programming language was used for clonal analysis of the TCRbeta CDR3 data. Alloreactive CD4+ and CD8+ clones were identified by comparing unstimulated samples to CFSE-low samples taken after the reaction. Regulatory or non-regulatory origin was assigned to alloreactive CD4+ clones by matching of sequences to sorted unstimulated Treg and non-Treg repertoires. TCRdb took over this immuneACCESS table, retaining in-frame rearrangements with V and J assigned. Such tables are incomplete; in checked studies, under half of the missing clones stem from an unresolved V gene, and the remainder is unexplained. V and J calls and clone size are those listed in that table; D and trimming were worked out from the DNA. The table for this sample lists more than 85,000 clones; 94% of them were counted only once. 0.55% to 0.65% of the sample comes from the top ten.

Here is what the overall study found, with its caveats: No functional confirmation was obtained for the suppressive function of proliferating Tregs from siplizumab cultures. Among mappable alloreactive CD4+ clones, the Treg-derived fraction averaged approximately 69% with siplizumab versus about 27% in control reactions. Roughly 75-97% of proliferating CD4+ or CD8+ clones could not be assigned a naive or memory phenotype. Compared with memory T cells, unstimulated naive T cells appeared more diverse, and naive cells seemed to make a substantial contribution to the alloresponse. The cumulative frequency of alloreactive sequences traceable to unstimulated CD4+ memory T cells was significantly reduced by siplizumab. Because sequences at frequencies below about 10^-5 were poorly captured, only a minor fraction of alloreactive clones could be mapped back to unstimulated subsets.

TCRbeta CDR3 sequencing was performed on sorted unstimulated T cells and on proliferating T cells recovered from mixed lymphocyte reactions. Fresh whole blood from about eleven HLA-typed healthy donors served as the source for isolating PBMCs. Unstimulated CD4+ regulatory T cells were FACS-sorted to map the origin of alloreactive clones. This clonotype originated in a human donor in good health. The sample comprised Tregs sorted from blood.

The CDR3 is CASSDNRAAGYTF. The DNA reads as follows: TGTGCCAGCAGTGATAACAGGGCGGCTGGCTACACCTTC. The chain is encoded by TRBV2 joined to TRBJ1-2, with a weak D call of TRBD1 (6 bases match). CDR1 and CDR2, looked up from the germline V gene, are SNHLY and FYNNEI. Including cysteine and phenylalanine, the CDR3 has 13 amino acids. Here the CDR3 DNA is all that survives: 39 bases in frame from base 1. A distance of 12 bases separates the germline ends of V and J, which lose 3 bases and 7 bases respectively.